This section outlines one T cell receptor (beta chain) sequence together with its context. This specimen belongs to a study of blood T cell repertoires in COVID-19. Study processing details: Amplification of reference gene primers was used by the study to estimate nucleated cell counts. Produced via immunoSEQ multiplex PCR; TCRdb's table is partial and in-frame only. The V and J calls and clone size were taken over from that table, and D and trimming were inferred from the DNA. The repertoire includes under 200,000 clones, about 88% of them detected once, and around 7% sits in the top ten. The source of this sequence is a woman older than 75 in a cohort sampled during active or convalescent COVID-19. Sequenced sample: peripheral blood.

The CDR3 is CASSVGLGGYQETQYF. CDR3 nucleotides: TGTGCCAGCAGCGTAGGCTTAGGGGGTTACCAAGAGACCCAGTACTTC. The V and J genes are TRBV9 and TRBJ2-5; weak D call: TRBD1 (6 bases). Germline values: CDR1 SGDLS, CDR2 YYNGEE. CDR3 length: 16 residues. The V and J ends lost 0 bases and 0 bases respectively, with 12 bases between them.